The source of this TCR beta chain is a study of STAT5B mutations in CD4+ large granular lymphocyte leukemia (dated by TCRdb to between 2021 and 2024). Broadly, across the study: Among healthy controls, the CDR3 'QG' motif was associated with a particular HLA allele. The study compared the TCRbeta repertoires of patients with CD4+ T-cell large granular lymphocyte leukemia against those of healthy blood donors. Flow cytometry on FACSCanto II or FACSVerse confirmed that purified fractions exceeded 95% purity among lymphocytes. Findings and caveats that apply to the study as a whole: Greater clonality appeared to be present in CD4-sorted patient repertoires than in healthy CD4+ repertoires, and the difference was retained after the putative leukemic clones were removed. TRBV06-family usage was enriched among the top patient clones (8/27) compared with healthy controls (2/35). Each patient's main leukemic clonotypes were private, but roughly 25% of these clonotypes showed up at low frequency in the non-leukemic repertoires of other patients. The data were not HLA-matched, and the relatively small sample size could explain the higher clonality seen in CD4+ compared with CD8+ T-LGLL.

As to this clone: No cognate antigen has been identified for it. Base qualities were left out, and no much larger clone turns up one base away.

V and J lose 3 bases and 3 bases, and a span of 12 bases separates them. Counted from cysteine to phenylalanine, this CDR3 has 14 amino acids. The DNA shown is the 42-base CDR3, in frame from base 1. Sequences SGHTA (CDR1) and FQGNSA (CDR2) are obtained from the germline V gene. The immunoSEQ assay at survey resolution was applied to genomic DNA for sequencing of TCRbeta rearrangements. As for the original processing: A lowest detectable productive clonotype frequency of 2.59 x 10-5 was observed in the TCR sequencing data. Only productive TCRbeta rearrangements, meaning sequences that were complete and in-frame, were kept for the analyses. Simpson clonality, calculated in the immunoSEQ Analyzer version 3.0, was used as the measure of sample clonality. Clones were grouped by frequency into very rare, small, medium, large (1-20%) or hyperexpanded (>20%) categories. Generation probabilities were estimated with OLGA 1.2.3, V-gene circos plots were made with VDJtools, specificities were looked up in VDJdb, and CDR3 motifs were identified with GLIPH. TCRdb's version of the immuneACCESS table is confined to in-frame rearrangements and falls short of the full clone set. An unresolved V gene accounts for under half of the shortfall where checked; the remainder is of unknown origin. The V and J calls and clone size were taken over from that table, and D and trimming were inferred from the DNA. This sample gives tens of thousands of clones in total; about 78% of them show up just once. Together, the top ten hold approximately 0.65% of the sample.

Healthy controls were 35 or so blood donors whose buffy coats came from the Finnish Red Cross blood service. All TCR-sequenced material derived from peripheral blood: patient blood samples and healthy donor buffy coats. Ficoll-Hypaque gradient centrifugation was used to isolate peripheral blood mononuclear cells. CD4+ cells were magnetically purified from the buffy coats of healthy controls. Genomic DNA was extracted with the Gentra Puregene Cell and Tissue kit and quantified on a Qubit 2.0 fluorometer. Sequencing input: CD4+ T cells from blood buffy coats. This sequence was found in a human donor in good health. Recombination joined TRBV7-2 with TRBJ2-7; no D gene is confidently identified. The DNA sequence is TGTGCCAGCAGCTTGGGCCGGAAAAACTACGAGCAGTACTTC. Its translation is CASSLGRKNYEQYF. The full variable domain, completed from the reference TRBV7-2 and TRBJ2-7 proteins outside the CDR3, reads GAGVSQSPSNKVTEKGKDVELRCDPISGHTALYWYRQSLGQGLEFLIYFQGNSAPDKSGLPSDRFSAERTGGSVSTLTIQRTQQEDSAVYLCASSLGRKNYEQYFGPGTRLTVT.